This entry lists 3 T cell receptor beta chains sequenced from one sample in a study of blood T cells in healthy people across ages. A sample-barcoded 5' primer and a J-beta primer mix were used in a second PCR of about 7 to 11 cycles. From the 5' RACE reads, TCRdb called clonotypes with MiXCR, one entry per CDR3 protein. The sample carries over 950,000 distinct CDR3 sequences, 30% to 40% recorded once. Sequenced sample: blood. These receptors were obtained from a man between 18 and 35 years old in good health.

The rearrangement links TRBV20-1 to TRBJ2-7, with D unresolved. The CDR3 extends over 14 amino acids. Looked up from germline, CDR1 is DFQATT and CDR2 is SNEGSKA (reference sequence). V lost 1 base and J 0 bases, leaving 10 bases between the germline ends. CDR3 nucleotide sequence: TGCAGTGCTAGAGCCGGGCGAGGCTCCTACGAGCAGTACTTC. Translation gives CSARAGRGSYEQYF.

This clonotype was recorded a few times. The V and J genes are TRBV6-5 and TRBJ2-1; D uncertain. The CDR3 totals 14 residues. Germline values: CDR1 MNHEY, CDR2 SVGAGI. V lost 2 bases, J lost 5 bases, and 10 bases lay in between. DNA of the CDR3: TGTGCCAGCAGTTACCGCCAGATCCACAATGAGCAGTTCTTC. Amino acids: CASSYRQIHNEQFF.

The chain uses TRBV7-9 and TRBJ2-5, with D unresolved. This CDR3 has 14 amino acids. Looked up from germline, CDR1 is SEHNR and CDR2 is FQNEAQ (reference sequence). V was pared by 4 bases and J by 4 bases, with 13 bases between. The DNA of the CDR3 is TGTGCCAGCAGCTCCCCGATGGGCCGAGAGACCCAGTACTTC. It yields the protein CASSSPMGRETQYF. The full variable domain, in which reference TRBV7-9 and TRBJ2-5 provide the parts outside the CDR3, is DTGVSQNPRHKITKRGQNVTFRCDPISEHNRLYWYRQTLGQGPEFLTYFQNEAQLEKSRLLSDRFSAERPKGSFSTLEIQRTEQGDSAMYLCASSSPMGRETQYFGPGTRLLVL.